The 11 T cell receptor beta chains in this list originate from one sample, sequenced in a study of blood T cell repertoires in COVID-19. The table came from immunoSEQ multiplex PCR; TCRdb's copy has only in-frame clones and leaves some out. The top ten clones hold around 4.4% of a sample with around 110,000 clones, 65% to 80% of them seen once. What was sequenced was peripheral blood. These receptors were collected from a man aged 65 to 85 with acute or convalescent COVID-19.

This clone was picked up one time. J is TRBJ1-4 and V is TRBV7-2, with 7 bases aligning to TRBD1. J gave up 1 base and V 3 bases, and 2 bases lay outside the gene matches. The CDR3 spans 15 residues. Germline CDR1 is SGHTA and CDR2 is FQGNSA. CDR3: CASSFGDRTNEKLFF. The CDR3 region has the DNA TGTGCCAGCAGCTTTGGGGACAGAACTAATGAAAAACTGTTTTTT.

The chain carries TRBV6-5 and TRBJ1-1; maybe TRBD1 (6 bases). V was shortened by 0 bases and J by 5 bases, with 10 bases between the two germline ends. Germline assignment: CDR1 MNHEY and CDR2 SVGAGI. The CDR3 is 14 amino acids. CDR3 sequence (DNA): TGTGCCAGCAGTTACTCCGGCAGGGGAACTGAAGCTTTCTTT. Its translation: CASSYSGRGTEAFF.

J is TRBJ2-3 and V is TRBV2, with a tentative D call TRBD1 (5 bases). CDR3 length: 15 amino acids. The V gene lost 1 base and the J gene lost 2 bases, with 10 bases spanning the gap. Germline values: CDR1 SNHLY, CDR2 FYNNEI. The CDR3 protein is CASSEGFRDTDTQYF. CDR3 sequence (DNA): TGTGCCAGCAGTGAAGGGTTCAGGGACACAGATACGCAGTATTTT.

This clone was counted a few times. CDR3 sequence: CASSKWGDRGSSYNEQFF. CDR3 in DNA: TGTGCCAGTAGTAAATGGGGGGACCGGGGGTCCTCTTACAATGAGCAGTTCTTC. The V call is TRBV19, the J call TRBJ2-1; the D gene is possibly TRBD2 (6 bases). Germline V lookup: CDR1 LNHDA, CDR2 SQIVND (reference sequence). The CDR3 length is 18 residues. Trimming removed 4 bases at V and 4 bases at J, with 23 bases between.

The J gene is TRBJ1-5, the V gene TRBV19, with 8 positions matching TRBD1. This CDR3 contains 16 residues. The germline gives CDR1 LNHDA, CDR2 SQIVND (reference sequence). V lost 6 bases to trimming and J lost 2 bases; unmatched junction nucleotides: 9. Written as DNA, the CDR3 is TGTGCCAGTAGGGGACAGGCGATTGGGGGCAATCAGCCCCAGCATTTT. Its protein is CASRGQAIGGNQPQHF.

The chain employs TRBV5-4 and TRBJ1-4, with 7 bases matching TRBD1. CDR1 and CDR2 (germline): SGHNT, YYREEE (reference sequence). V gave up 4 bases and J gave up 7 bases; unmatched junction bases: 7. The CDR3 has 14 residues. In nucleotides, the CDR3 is TGTGCCAGCAGCGACAGGGACGGTAGTGAAAAACTGTTTTTT. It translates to CASSDRDGSEKLFF.

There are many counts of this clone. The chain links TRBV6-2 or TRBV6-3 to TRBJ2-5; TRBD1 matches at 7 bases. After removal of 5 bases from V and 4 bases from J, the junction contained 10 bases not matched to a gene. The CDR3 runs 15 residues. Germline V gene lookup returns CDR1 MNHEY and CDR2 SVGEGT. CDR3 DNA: TGTGCCAGCAGTCCATCTTTGGACAGGCGAGAGACCCAGTACTTC. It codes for CASSPSLDRRETQYF.

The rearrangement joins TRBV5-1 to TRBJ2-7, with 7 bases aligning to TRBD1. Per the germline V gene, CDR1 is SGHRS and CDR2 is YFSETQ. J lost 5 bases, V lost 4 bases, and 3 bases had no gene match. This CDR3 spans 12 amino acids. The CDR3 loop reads CASSTDRHEQYF. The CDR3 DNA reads TGCGCCAGCAGCACGGACAGGCACGAGCAGTACTTC.

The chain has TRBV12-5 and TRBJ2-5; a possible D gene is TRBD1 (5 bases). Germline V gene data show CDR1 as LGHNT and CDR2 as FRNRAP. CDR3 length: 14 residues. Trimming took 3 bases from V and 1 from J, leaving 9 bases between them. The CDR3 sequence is CASGFQGIQETQYF. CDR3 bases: TGTGCTAGTGGTTTTCAGGGCATCCAAGAGACCCAGTACTTC.

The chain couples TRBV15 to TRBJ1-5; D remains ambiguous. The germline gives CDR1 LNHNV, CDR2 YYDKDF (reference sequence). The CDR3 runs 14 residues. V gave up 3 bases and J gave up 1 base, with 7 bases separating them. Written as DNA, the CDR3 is TGTGCCACCAGCAGCTGGCAGAGCAATCAGCCCCAGCATTTT. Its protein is CATSSWQSNQPQHF.

For the CDR3, the DNA is TGTGCCAGCAGCCAAGGGGACAGGGATGAGCGCCAGCCCCAGCATTTT. It encodes CASSQGDRDERQPQHF. The chain combines TRBV4-2 with TRBJ1-5; 9 nucleotides line up with TRBD1. The CDR3 is made up of 16 amino acids. Germline assignment: CDR1 LGHNA and CDR2 YNFKEQ. V dropped 1 base and J dropped 7; count of bases not matched to a gene: 8.